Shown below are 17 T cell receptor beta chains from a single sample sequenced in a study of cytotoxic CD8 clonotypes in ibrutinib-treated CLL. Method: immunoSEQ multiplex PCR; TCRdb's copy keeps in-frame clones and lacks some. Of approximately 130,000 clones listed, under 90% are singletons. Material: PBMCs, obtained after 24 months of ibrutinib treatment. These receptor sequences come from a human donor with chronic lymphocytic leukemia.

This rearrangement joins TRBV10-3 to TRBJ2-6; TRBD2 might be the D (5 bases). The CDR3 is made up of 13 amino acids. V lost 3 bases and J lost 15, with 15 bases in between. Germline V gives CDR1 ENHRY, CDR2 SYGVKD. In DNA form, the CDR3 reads TGTGCCATCAGTGACCACGAGGGAGATGACCTGACTTTC. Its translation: CAISDHEGDDLTF.

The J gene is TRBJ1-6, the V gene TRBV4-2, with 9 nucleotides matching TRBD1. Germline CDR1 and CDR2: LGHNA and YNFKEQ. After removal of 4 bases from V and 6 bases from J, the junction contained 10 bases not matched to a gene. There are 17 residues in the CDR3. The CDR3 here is CASSRAGTGISNSPLHF. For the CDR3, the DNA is TGTGCCAGCAGCCGAGCCGGGACAGGGATTTCTAATTCACCCCTCCACTTT.

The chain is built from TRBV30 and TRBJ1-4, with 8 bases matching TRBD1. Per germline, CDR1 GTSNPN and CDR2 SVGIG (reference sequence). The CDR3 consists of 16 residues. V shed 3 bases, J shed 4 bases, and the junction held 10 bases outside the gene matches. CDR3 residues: CAWRLHSQGVNEKLFF. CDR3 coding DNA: TGTGCCTGGAGGCTTCATTCACAGGGGGTTAATGAAAAACTGTTTTTT.

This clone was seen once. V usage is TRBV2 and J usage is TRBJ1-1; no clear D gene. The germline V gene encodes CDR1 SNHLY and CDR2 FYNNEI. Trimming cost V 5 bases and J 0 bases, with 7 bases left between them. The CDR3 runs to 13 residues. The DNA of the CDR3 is TGTGCCAGCAGTCTTCTAATGAACACTGAAGCTTTCTTT. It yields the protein CASSLLMNTEAFF.

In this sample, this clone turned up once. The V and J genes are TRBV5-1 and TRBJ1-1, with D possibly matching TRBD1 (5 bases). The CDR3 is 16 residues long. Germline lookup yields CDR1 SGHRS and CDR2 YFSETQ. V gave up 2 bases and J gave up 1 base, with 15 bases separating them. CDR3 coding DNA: TGCGCCAGCAGCTTTAGGCAGGGCGGTGGGAACACTGAAGCTTTCTTT. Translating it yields CASSFRQGGGNTEAFF. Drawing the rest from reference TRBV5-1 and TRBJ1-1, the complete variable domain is KAGVTQTPRYLIKTRGQQVTLSCSPISGHRSVSWYQQTPGQGLQFLFEYFSETQRNKGNFPGRFSGRQFSNSRSEMNVSTLELGDSALYLCASSFRQGGGNTEAFFGQGTRLTVV.

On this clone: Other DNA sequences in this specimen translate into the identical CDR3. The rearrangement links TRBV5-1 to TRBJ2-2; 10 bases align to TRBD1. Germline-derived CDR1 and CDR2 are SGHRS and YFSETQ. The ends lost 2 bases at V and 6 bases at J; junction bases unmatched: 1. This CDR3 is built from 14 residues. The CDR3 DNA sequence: TGCGCCAGCAGCTTAGGACAGGGGGCCGGGGAGCTGTTTTTT. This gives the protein CASSLGQGAGELFF. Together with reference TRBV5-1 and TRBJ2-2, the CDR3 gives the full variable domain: KAGVTQTPRYLIKTRGQQVTLSCSPISGHRSVSWYQQTPGQGLQFLFEYFSETQRNKGNFPGRFSGRQFSNSRSEMNVSTLELGDSALYLCASSLGQGAGELFFGEGSRLTVL.

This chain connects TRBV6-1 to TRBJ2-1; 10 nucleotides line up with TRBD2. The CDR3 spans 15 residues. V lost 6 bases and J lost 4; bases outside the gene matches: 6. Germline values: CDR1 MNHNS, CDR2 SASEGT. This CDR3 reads CASSSSGGAYNEQFF. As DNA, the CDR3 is TGTGCCAGCAGCTCTAGCGGGGGCGCTTACAATGAGCAGTTCTTC.

CDR3 region: CASSLGTPFYEQYF. The CDR3 DNA is TGTGCCAGCAGCTTGGGGACCCCGTTCTACGAGCAGTACTTC. The rearrangement links TRBV5-6 to TRBJ2-7, with D uncertain. The CDR3 has 14 amino acids. V gave up 0 bases and J gave up 3 bases, with 10 bases separating them. The germline CDR1 and CDR2 sequences are SGHDT and YYEEEE.

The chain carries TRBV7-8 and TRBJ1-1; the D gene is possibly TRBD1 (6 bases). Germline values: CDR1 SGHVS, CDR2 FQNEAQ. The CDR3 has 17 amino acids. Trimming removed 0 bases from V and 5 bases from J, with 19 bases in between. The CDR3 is CASSLAGGGRVGTEAFF. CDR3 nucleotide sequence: TGTGCCAGCAGCTTAGCGGGCGGGGGCAGGGTTGGAACTGAAGCTTTCTTT.

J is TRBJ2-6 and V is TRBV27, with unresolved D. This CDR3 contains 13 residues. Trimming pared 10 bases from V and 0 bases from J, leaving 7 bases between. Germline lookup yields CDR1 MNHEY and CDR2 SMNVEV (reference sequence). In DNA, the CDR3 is TGTGCCACGACATTCTCTGGGGCCAACGTCCTGACTTTC. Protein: CATTFSGANVLTF.

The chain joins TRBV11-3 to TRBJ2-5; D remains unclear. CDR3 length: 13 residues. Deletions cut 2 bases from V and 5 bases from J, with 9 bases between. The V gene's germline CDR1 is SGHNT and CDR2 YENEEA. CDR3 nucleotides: TGTGCCAGCAGCTTAATTTTGGGTGAGACCCAGTACTTC. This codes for CASSLILGETQYF.

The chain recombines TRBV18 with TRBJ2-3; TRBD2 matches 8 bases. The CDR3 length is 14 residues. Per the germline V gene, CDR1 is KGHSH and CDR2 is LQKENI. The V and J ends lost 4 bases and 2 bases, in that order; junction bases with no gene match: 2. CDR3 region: CASSRAGDTDTQYF. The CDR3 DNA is TGTGCCAGCTCACGAGCGGGGGACACAGATACGCAGTATTTT.

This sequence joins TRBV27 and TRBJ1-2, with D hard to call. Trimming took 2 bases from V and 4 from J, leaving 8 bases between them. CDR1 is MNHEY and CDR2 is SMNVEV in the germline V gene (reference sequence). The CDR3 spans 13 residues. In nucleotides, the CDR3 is TGTGCCAGCAGTTTAGAGGGAACCTATGGCTACACCTTC. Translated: CASSLEGTYGYTF.

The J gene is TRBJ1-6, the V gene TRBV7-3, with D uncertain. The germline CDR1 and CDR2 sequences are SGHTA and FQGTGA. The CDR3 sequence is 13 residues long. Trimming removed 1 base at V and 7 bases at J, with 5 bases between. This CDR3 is CASSLITNSPLHF. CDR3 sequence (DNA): TGTGCCAGCAGCTTAATTACCAATTCACCCCTCCACTTT.

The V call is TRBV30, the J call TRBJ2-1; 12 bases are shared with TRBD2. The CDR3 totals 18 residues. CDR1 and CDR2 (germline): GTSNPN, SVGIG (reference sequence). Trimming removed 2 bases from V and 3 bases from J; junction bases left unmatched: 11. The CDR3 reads CAWSPGLAGPKNYNEQFF. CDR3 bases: TGTGCCTGGAGTCCCGGACTAGCGGGGCCTAAAAACTACAATGAGCAGTTCTTC.

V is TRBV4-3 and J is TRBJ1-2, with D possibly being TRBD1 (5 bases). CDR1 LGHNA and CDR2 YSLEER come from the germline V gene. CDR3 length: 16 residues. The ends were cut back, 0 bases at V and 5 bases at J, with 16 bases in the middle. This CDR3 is CASSQDPSTGRYGYTF. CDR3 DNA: TGCGCCAGCAGCCAAGACCCCTCTACGGGACGGTATGGCTACACCTTC.

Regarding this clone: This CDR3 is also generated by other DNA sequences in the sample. The CDR3: CASSRLAGGYEQYF. CDR3 DNA: TGTGCCAGCAGCCGACTCGCTGGGGGGTACGAGCAGTACTTC. The chain joins TRBV5-4 to TRBJ2-7; weak D call: TRBD2 (6 bases). Per the germline V gene, CDR1 is SGHNT and CDR2 is YYREEE (reference sequence). V was trimmed by 4 bases and J by 4 bases, leaving 15 bases between them. The CDR3 runs 14 residues.